A selection of T cell receptor beta chains follows, all from one sample in a study of yellow fever vaccine responses in identical twins. TCRdb redid the calling of the RT-PCR reads with MiXCR, one entry per CDR3 protein. The profile shows about 13,000 distinct CDR3 sequences, around four fifths of them singletons. The source material was T cells from blood (PBMCs), unsorted or a sorted subset (not recorded which), sampled before or after yellow fever vaccination (not recorded which). Every receptor here comes from a young woman who received the yellow fever vaccine. Each CDR3 is given with its conserved first and last residue. Each record gives: D gene, J gene, clone size, V gene, CDR3 protein, CDR3 DNA. A D gene is named only where the DNA matches it firmly. Not all rows give a size; the values are once, few, many and, for expanded clones, a class.

>-|TRBJ2-1|-|TRBV5-6
CASSLDWGEQFF
TGTGCCAGCAGCTTGGATTGGGGTGAGCAGTTCTTC
>-|TRBJ2-7|-|TRBV15
CATSRVARNYEQYF
TGTGCCACCAGCAGAGTTGCTCGAAACTACGAGCAGTACTTC
>TRBD2|TRBJ2-1|-|TRBV5-8
CASSPKTSGNNEQFF
TGTGCCAGCAGCCCCAAGACTAGCGGGAACAATGAGCAGTTCTTC
>-|TRBJ2-1|-|TRBV3-1
CASSLGTDGSNEQFF
TGTGCCAGCAGCCTAGGGACTGATGGCTCCAATGAGCAGTTCTTC
>-|TRBJ2-7|-|TRBV12-1
CASSVRDRALYEQYF
TGTGCCAGCAGCGTGAGGGACAGGGCGCTATACGAGCAGTACTTC
>TRBD1|TRBJ2-7|once|TRBV18
CASSTATQGTGEQYF
TGTGCTAGCTCCACCGCTACACAGGGGACGGGGGAGCAGTACTTC
>TRBD2|TRBJ2-1|-|TRBV29-1
CSVKRSLAALGSYNEQFF
TGCAGCGTCAAACGGTCTCTAGCGGCTTTAGGGTCCTACAATGAGCAGTTCTTC
>TRBD1|TRBJ1-2|-|TRBV7-3
CASSFPGGGYTF
TGTGCCAGCAGCTTCCCAGGGGGTGGCTACACCTTC
>TRBD1|TRBJ2-6|-|TRBV6-2/TRBV6-3
CASGTGDGANVLTF
TGTGCCAGCGGTACAGGGGACGGGGCCAACGTCCTGACTTTC
>-|TRBJ2-7|few|TRBV12-3/TRBV12-4
CASTPSQGSEQYF
TGTGCCAGCACCCCATCACAAGGCAGCGAGCAGTACTTC
>-|TRBJ2-3|-|TRBV24-1
CATSGGGTDTQYF
TGTGCCACCAGTGGAGGAGGCACAGATACGCAGTATTTT
>-|TRBJ1-2|-|TRBV4-3
CASSQDSGPRANYGYTF
TGCGCCAGCAGCCAAGATTCAGGTCCCCGGGCTAACTATGGCTACACCTTC
>TRBD1|TRBJ2-5|once|TRBV11-3
CASSPIDREETQYF
TGTGCCAGCAGCCCCATCGACAGGGAAGAGACCCAGTACTTC
>-|TRBJ2-1|-|TRBV7-6
CASSLAEGLNEQFF
TGTGCCAGCAGCTTAGCGGAGGGACTTAATGAGCAGTTCTTC
>TRBD1|TRBJ2-2|-|TRBV5-6
CASSLIQLGQVNTGELFF
TGTGCCAGCAGCTTGATCCAGTTGGGACAGGTCAACACCGGGGAGCTGTTTTTT
>-|TRBJ2-7|-|TRBV5-1
CASSLEGDEQYF
TGCGCCAGCAGCTTGGAGGGGGACGAGCAGTACTTC
>-|TRBJ2-1|-|TRBV4-3
CASSHKMGVSYNEQFF
TGCGCCAGCAGCCATAAGATGGGGGTTTCCTACAATGAGCAGTTCTTC
>-|TRBJ2-1|-|TRBV5-1
CASSLQPSYNEQFF
TGCGCCAGCAGCTTGCAGCCCTCCTACAATGAGCAGTTCTTC
>-|TRBJ2-7|-|TRBV9
CASSAHEGEFYEQYF
TGTGCCAGCAGCGCCCATGAGGGGGAGTTCTACGAGCAGTACTTC
>-|TRBJ2-1|-|TRBV18
CASSPPTHNEQFF
TGTGCCAGCTCACCACCGACCCACAATGAGCAGTTCTTC
>TRBD1|TRBJ1-2|-|TRBV7-9
CASSRQGTNYGYTF
TGTGCCAGCAGCCGACAGGGAACTAACTATGGCTACACCTTC
>TRBD1|TRBJ2-3|-|TRBV18
CASLLTGESSTDTQYF
TGTGCCAGCCTGTTAACAGGGGAATCGAGCACAGATACGCAGTATTTT
>TRBD1|TRBJ1-3|-|TRBV20-1
CSADRGVGNTIYF
TGCAGTGCTGACAGGGGGGTTGGAAACACCATATATTTT
>-|TRBJ1-6|-|TRBV2
CASKDSTNSPLHF
TGTGCCAGCAAGGACAGCACTAATTCACCCCTCCACTTT
>TRBD1|TRBJ2-5|-|TRBV6-2/TRBV6-3
CASSVTGNQETQYF
TGTGCCAGCAGCGTGACAGGGAACCAAGAGACCCAGTACTTC
>-|TRBJ2-1|once|TRBV11-1
CASSEGDGSGDEQFF
TGTGCCAGCAGCGAGGGAGACGGTTCGGGGGATGAGCAGTTCTTC
>-|TRBJ1-1|-|TRBV29-1
CSVKNTEAFF
TGCAGCGTTAAGAACACTGAAGCTTTCTTT
>-|TRBJ2-1|-|TRBV11-1
CASSSPRDSYNEQFF
TGTGCCAGCAGCTCCCCTAGAGATTCCTACAATGAGCAGTTCTTC
>TRBD1|TRBJ2-4|-|TRBV20-1
CSASTRGRNIQYF
TGCAGTGCTAGTACCAGGGGGCGAAACATTCAGTACTTC
>-|TRBJ2-1|-|TRBV18
CASSPERNEQFF
TGTGCCAGCTCACCAGAGCGCAATGAGCAGTTCTTC
>-|TRBJ2-1|-|TRBV25-1
CASSDEGTYNEQFF
TGTGCCAGCAGTGATGAGGGTACCTACAATGAGCAGTTCTTC
>-|TRBJ2-7|once|TRBV4-1
CASSQVEFSSYEQYF
TGCGCCAGCAGCCAAGTCGAGTTTAGCTCCTACGAGCAGTACTTC
>-|TRBJ2-5|-|TRBV4-3
CASSQGQWGETQYF
TGCGCCAGCAGCCAAGGTCAGTGGGGGGAGACCCAGTACTTC
>TRBD2|TRBJ2-3|-|TRBV15
CATRKAGSTDTQYF
TGTGCCACTCGAAAAGCGGGGAGCACAGATACGCAGTATTTT
>-|TRBJ2-2|-|TRBV21-1
CASSKGRGGGAGELFF
TGTGCCAGCAGCAAAGGGAGGGGCGGAGGGGCCGGGGAGCTGTTTTTT
>-|TRBJ2-1|few|TRBV13
CASPTSRVTYNEQFF
TGTGCCAGCCCCACCAGCCGCGTCACCTACAATGAGCAGTTCTTC
>-|TRBJ2-7|-|TRBV9
CASSPGYSGYEQYF
TGTGCCAGCAGCCCCGGTTATAGCGGTTACGAGCAGTACTTC
>-|TRBJ2-3|-|TRBV6-2/TRBV6-3
CASSYPTDTQYF
TGTGCCAGCAGTTACCCCACAGATACGCAGTATTTT